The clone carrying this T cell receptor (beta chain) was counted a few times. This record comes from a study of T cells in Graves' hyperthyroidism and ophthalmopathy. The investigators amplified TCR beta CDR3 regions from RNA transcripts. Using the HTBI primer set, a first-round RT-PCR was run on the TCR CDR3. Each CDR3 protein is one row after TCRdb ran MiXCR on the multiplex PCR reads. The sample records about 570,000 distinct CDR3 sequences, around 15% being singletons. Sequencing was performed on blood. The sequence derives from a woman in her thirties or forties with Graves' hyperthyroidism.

CDR3 coding DNA: TGTGCCACCAGTGACCCGGACAGGGGGTCCAATGAGCAGTTCTTC. Protein sequence: CATSDPDRGSNEQFF. The chain couples TRBV24-1 to TRBJ2-1; 10 nucleotides match TRBD1. After removal of 4 bases from V and 6 bases from J, the junction contained 5 bases not matched to a gene. The CDR3 is 15 amino acids. Germline-derived CDR1 and CDR2 are KGHDR and SFDVKD.